Listed here is a single T cell receptor (beta chain). The data stem from a study of control samples from healthy donors and cancer patients. Method: immunoSEQ multiplex PCR; TCRdb's copy keeps in-frame clones and lacks some. The sample consists of some 100,000 clones, roughly 92% of them appearing once. Sequencing was carried out using blood. The receptor was isolated from a human donor in good health. The donor label of this sample is uncertain.

The CDR3 DNA is TGTGCCTGCCGGGACCTTCCATTTGACTATGGCTACACCTTC. Translating it yields CACRDLPFDYGYTF. The V call is TRBV30, the J call TRBJ1-2; a weak D match, TRBD1 (5 bases). Germline CDR1 and CDR2: GTSNPN and SVGIG (reference sequence). CDR3 size: 14 residues. V was cut by 6 bases and J by 3 bases, with 17 bases left in between.